One T cell receptor (beta chain) is described in this entry. TCRdb's table, derived via immunoSEQ multiplex PCR, lists solely in-frame clones and lacks some. The sample includes tens of thousands of clones, 65% to 90% of them seen just once. This sample stems from a study of OX40 agonist ivuxolimab in advanced cancers. Germline V lookup: CDR1 PRHDT, CDR2 FYEKMQ (reference sequence). The V and J ends lost 0 bases and 6 bases respectively, with 15 bases between them. The CDR3 contains 15 residues. This chain links TRBV13 with TRBJ2-7, with D perhaps TRBD2 (7 bases). The sequencing used CD4+ or CD8+ T cells sorted from blood, collected in a trial of the OX40 agonist ivuxolimab. This TCR derives from an adult with an advanced solid tumor such as melanoma, head and neck, liver or kidney cancer. The CDR3 spells CASSLGPQGGPEQYF. CDR3 in DNA: TGTGCCAGCAGCTTAGGCCCACAGGGAGGGCCCGAGCAGTACTTC.